Sequencing of this TCR beta chain was carried out in a study of CD8 T cells in Susac syndrome. The CDR3 totals 16 residues. Germline V gives CDR1 DFQATT, CDR2 SNEGSKA (reference sequence). With 2 bases removed from V and 0 bases from J, the gap between germline ends came to 11 bases. Study conclusions and caveats: It was acknowledged in the study that its TCR sequencing and HLA analysis involved a relatively small number of individuals.

The authors reverse transcribed roughly 0.5 to 1 ug RNA with random hexamers. TCR beta CDR3 was amplified by immunoSEQ multiplex PCR. This amplification extended across 54 Vbeta and 13 Jbeta segments. TCRdb processed the immunoSEQ multiplex PCR reads anew with MiXCR; each CDR3 protein has one entry. The sample lists 150,000 to 200,000 distinct CDR3 sequences; over 85% were seen once. TCR beta sequences were obtained from blood CD8+ and CD4+ T cells. In contrast to the negatively isolated CD8+ and CD4+ T cells, TEMRA cells were FACS-enriched. Comment on this clonotype: Its antigen remains unknown.

The sequenced material came from CD4+ T cells from PBMCs. This TCR was recovered from a human donor in good health. The V and J genes are TRBV20-1 and TRBJ1-6; weak D call: TRBD1 (5 bases). The CDR3 nucleotides read TGCAGTGCTAGATTAGGCAGGGTCTCCTATAATTCACCCCTCCACTTT. Encoded protein: CSARLGRVSYNSPLHF.